This TCR beta chain is from a study of CXCR3-negative and CXCR3-positive naive CD8 T cells. Across the study: The dataset comprises some 150 million TRB reads in total, with about 1.5 +/- 0.3 million reads per library. Regarding the study as a whole: CXCR3-positive naive cells carried more hydrophobic TRB CDR3s than CXCR3-negative naive cells did. After cryopreservation, CXCR3 expression dropped partially; most assays used fresh PBMCs. High diversity, comparable across both naive subsets, contrasted with much lower diversity in memory CD8+ cells.

Among CD8+ T cells, naive ones were CD45RO-CCR7+CD27+CD95-. Turning to this clonotype: What it binds is unknown.

The germline V gene encodes CDR1 SQVTM and CDR2 ANQGSEA. This CDR3 comprises 13 residues. UMI-tagged TRB cDNA libraries were built via 5' RACE. TCRdb reprocessed the 5' RACE reads and stores each CDR3 protein as one record, lacking DNA. In all, the sample yields 120,000 or so distinct CDR3 sequences. The clonotype comes from a human donor in good health. Some clones in this sample may be carry-over from other donors' samples. The sequenced sample consisted of naive CXCR3+ CD8+ T cells from blood. The subset here: CD45RO-CCR7+CD27+CD95- naive CD8+ T cells expressing CXCR3 (TNR3+). The V gene is TRBV29-1, the J gene TRBJ2-1; TCRdb's D call, TRBD2, is unchecked because there is no DNA. The CDR3: CSVPGTDYNEQFF.